Listed below are T cell receptor beta chains from one sample, sequenced in a study of molecular identifiers for immune sequencing clone quantification. TCRdb independently ran MiXCR on the PCR reads; one entry per CDR3 protein. Among approximately 97,000 distinct CDR3 sequences listed, 20% to 25% were seen once. Sequencing used naive CD8+ T cells from blood, with Jurkat cell RNA spiked in. The receptors were gathered from a human donor in good health. Some libraries in this study had Jurkat cell RNA spiked in. Both conserved end residues are part of each CDR3. Each record gives: J gene, D gene, V gene, clone size, CDR3 DNA, CDR3 protein. A D gene is named only where the DNA matches it firmly. The size of a clone is reported for some rows only, either as once, few or many, or as a class for expanded clones.

j_call: TRBJ1-5
d_call: NA
v_call: TRBV6-5
clone_size: many
cdr3_nt: TGTGCCAGCAGCAGCACGGTAGCAAATCAGCCCCAGCATTTT
cdr3_aa: CASSSTVANQPQHF

j_call: TRBJ2-3
d_call: TRBD2
v_call: TRBV19
clone_size: few
cdr3_nt: TGTGCCAGTAATCCCGGGGCTAGCGGGGACACGCAGTATTTT
cdr3_aa: CASNPGASGDTQYF

j_call: TRBJ2-7
d_call: TRBD2
v_call: TRBV10-3
clone_size: few
cdr3_nt: TGTGCCATCAGTGACCCCCCCATGACTAGCGAAGGCGAGCAGTACTTC
cdr3_aa: CAISDPPMTSEGEQYF

j_call: TRBJ1-5
d_call: TRBD1
v_call: TRBV28
clone_size: many
cdr3_nt: TGTGCCAGCAGAAAGAGGCAGGGGGCTAGTCAGCCCCAGCATTTT
cdr3_aa: CASRKRQGASQPQHF

j_call: TRBJ1-4
d_call: NA
v_call: TRBV5-4
clone_size: many
cdr3_nt: TGTGCCAGCAGCCAGTCAGGGGAACTGTTTTTT
cdr3_aa: CASSQSGELFF

j_call: TRBJ2-5
d_call: TRBD2
v_call: TRBV10-2
clone_size: many
cdr3_nt: TGCGCCAGCAGAGGGACTAGCGGTGATGGGGCCCAGTACTTC
cdr3_aa: CASRGTSGDGAQYF

j_call: TRBJ2-3
d_call: TRBD2
v_call: TRBV9
clone_size: NA
cdr3_nt: TGTGCCAGCAGCGTAGATCCCGGACTAGCACTCAGCACAGATACGCAGTATTTT
cdr3_aa: CASSVDPGLALSTDTQYF

j_call: TRBJ2-3
d_call: TRBD2
v_call: TRBV6-6
clone_size: many
cdr3_nt: TGTGCCAGCAGTTACTCGAGAACAGGGACTAGCGGAACTAAGCCAACAGATACGCAGTATTTT
cdr3_aa: CASSYSRTGTSGTKPTDTQYF

j_call: TRBJ2-1
d_call: NA
v_call: TRBV7-6
clone_size: NA
cdr3_nt: TGTGCCAGCAGCTTAGCTGGAGAACTGATCGGGCAGTTCTTC
cdr3_aa: CASSLAGELIGQFF

j_call: TRBJ2-7
d_call: TRBD1
v_call: TRBV29-1
clone_size: few
cdr3_nt: TGCAGCGTTGAGGGACAGACTGGCTCCTACGAGCAGTACTTC
cdr3_aa: CSVEGQTGSYEQYF

j_call: TRBJ2-2
d_call: NA
v_call: TRBV4-3
clone_size: many
cdr3_nt: TGCGCCAGCAGCCAAGAGGGGGGCCCGAGCACCGGGGAGCTGTTTTTT
cdr3_aa: CASSQEGGPSTGELFF

j_call: TRBJ2-3
d_call: TRBD1
v_call: TRBV19
clone_size: few
cdr3_nt: TGTGCCATACAGGGGACAGATACGCAGTATTTT
cdr3_aa: CAIQGTDTQYF

j_call: TRBJ2-3
d_call: NA
v_call: TRBV9
clone_size: NA
cdr3_nt: TGTGCCAGCAGCGAGGCACTAAGGGGGTATACGCAGTATTTT
cdr3_aa: CASSEALRGYTQYF

j_call: TRBJ2-3
d_call: NA
v_call: TRBV30
clone_size: many
cdr3_nt: TGTGCCTGGAGTGTGATAAGCGGGCCCACAGATACGCAGTATTTT
cdr3_aa: CAWSVISGPTDTQYF

j_call: TRBJ2-2
d_call: TRBD2
v_call: TRBV2
clone_size: few
cdr3_nt: TGTGCCAGCACCGCACACGGGGAGCGGGGGACGAACACCGGGGAGCTGTTTTTT
cdr3_aa: CASTAHGERGTNTGELFF

j_call: TRBJ1-5
d_call: NA
v_call: TRBV28
clone_size: NA
cdr3_nt: TGTGCCTGCAGTTTGGCCTGGGGAAGCACAGATACGCAGCATTTT
cdr3_aa: CACSLAWGSTDTQHF

j_call: TRBJ2-7
d_call: TRBD2
v_call: TRBV4-3
clone_size: few
cdr3_nt: TGCGCCAGCAGCCAAGGACTAGCGGGAACCTCCTACGAGCAGTACTTC
cdr3_aa: CASSQGLAGTSYEQYF

j_call: TRBJ1-1
d_call: NA
v_call: TRBV28
clone_size: many
cdr3_nt: TGTGCCAGCAGTTGGGGAGGGGGTCGGACTGAAGCTTTCTTT
cdr3_aa: CASSWGGGRTEAFF

j_call: TRBJ2-3
d_call: TRBD2
v_call: TRBV28
clone_size: NA
cdr3_nt: TGTGCCACCCAAGGGGTGGGGCGGGGGTACGGCGATGCGCAGTATTTT
cdr3_aa: CATQGVGRGYGDAQYF

j_call: TRBJ2-6
d_call: NA
v_call: TRBV5-6
clone_size: NA
cdr3_nt: TGTGCCAGCGGCCGGGGACGGCTCCGGGCCAACGTCCTGACTTTC
cdr3_aa: CASGRGRLRANVLTF

j_call: TRBJ2-3
d_call: NA
v_call: TRBV18
clone_size: many
cdr3_nt: TGTGCCACCACAATCGGAGCGGCGATCACAGATACGCAGTATTTT
cdr3_aa: CATTIGAAITDTQYF

j_call: TRBJ2-3
d_call: TRBD2
v_call: TRBV7-9
clone_size: many
cdr3_nt: TGTGCCAGCAGCATGATTGGGACTAGCCTCACAGATACGCAGTATTTT
cdr3_aa: CASSMIGTSLTDTQYF

j_call: TRBJ2-5
d_call: NA
v_call: TRBV29-1
clone_size: many
cdr3_nt: TGCAGCGTTGGGGGACAAGAGACCCAGTACTTC
cdr3_aa: CSVGGQETQYF

j_call: TRBJ1-3
d_call: NA
v_call: TRBV7-9
clone_size: many
cdr3_nt: TGTGCCAGCGCACACGGGGGCACTGGAAACACCATATATTTT
cdr3_aa: CASAHGGTGNTIYF

j_call: TRBJ1-1
d_call: NA
v_call: TRBV19
clone_size: many
cdr3_nt: TGTGCCAGTAGTATATATGACCAGGGGAACACTGAAGCTTTCTTT
cdr3_aa: CASSIYDQGNTEAFF

j_call: TRBJ2-7
d_call: NA
v_call: TRBV21-1
clone_size: NA
cdr3_nt: TGTGCCAGCGGCAAGATGCTCACCGGGACAGGGGGCGACGAGCTGTACTTC
cdr3_aa: CASGKMLTGTGGDELYF

j_call: TRBJ2-7
d_call: TRBD1
v_call: TRBV6-2/TRBV6-3
clone_size: NA
cdr3_nt: TGTGCCAGCAGCGGTGGAGACAGGGACTACGAGCAGTACTTC
cdr3_aa: CASSGGDRDYEQYF

j_call: TRBJ2-7
d_call: TRBD2
v_call: TRBV5-1
clone_size: many
cdr3_nt: TGCGCCAGCAGCCAAACAGTCCTAGCGGGGGGGCCATACGAGCAGTACTTC
cdr3_aa: CASSQTVLAGGPYEQYF

j_call: TRBJ2-2
d_call: TRBD2
v_call: TRBV19
clone_size: few
cdr3_nt: TGTGCCAGTAGTGACGGACTAGCGGGGGGAGACTCCGGGGAGCTGTTTTTT
cdr3_aa: CASSDGLAGGDSGELFF

j_call: TRBJ1-1
d_call: TRBD1
v_call: TRBV18
clone_size: many
cdr3_nt: TGTGCCAGCTCACCACTTGACAGGGGGCGGAGCACTGAAGCTTTCTTT
cdr3_aa: CASSPLDRGRSTEAFF

j_call: TRBJ2-3
d_call: NA
v_call: TRBV30
clone_size: many
cdr3_nt: TGTGCCTGGAGTTCCCTTGACCCGAGACCCCCCGATACGCAGTATTTT
cdr3_aa: CAWSSLDPRPPDTQYF

j_call: TRBJ2-7
d_call: NA
v_call: TRBV4-3
clone_size: many
cdr3_nt: TGCGCCAGCAGCCAAGACTGGCAGGCCTCCTACGAGCAGTACTTC
cdr3_aa: CASSQDWQASYEQYF

j_call: TRBJ1-1
d_call: NA
v_call: TRBV28
clone_size: many
cdr3_nt: TGTGCCAGCAGAACAGGAGGGGGCACTGAAGCTTTCTTT
cdr3_aa: CASRTGGGTEAFF

j_call: TRBJ2-1
d_call: NA
v_call: TRBV6-6
clone_size: many
cdr3_nt: TGTGCCAGCAGTTATATTCCAACTCTAGACAATGAGCAGTTCTTC
cdr3_aa: CASSYIPTLDNEQFF

j_call: TRBJ1-1
d_call: NA
v_call: TRBV27
clone_size: many
cdr3_nt: TGTGCCAGCAGTTTATTCATGGGGCCAAACACTGAAGCTTTCTTT
cdr3_aa: CASSLFMGPNTEAFF

j_call: TRBJ2-2
d_call: TRBD1
v_call: TRBV24-1
clone_size: many
cdr3_nt: TGTGCCACCAGCTCACAGGGGACCGGGGAGCTGTTTTTT
cdr3_aa: CATSSQGTGELFF

j_call: TRBJ2-6
d_call: NA
v_call: TRBV12-3/TRBV12-4
clone_size: many
cdr3_nt: TGTGCCAGCAGTTTATATGGTTCTGGGGCCAACGTCCTGACTTTC
cdr3_aa: CASSLYGSGANVLTF

j_call: TRBJ2-3
d_call: NA
v_call: TRBV12-3/TRBV12-4
clone_size: many
cdr3_nt: TGTGCCAGCAGACTTCGCGGAGATACGCAGTATTTT
cdr3_aa: CASRLRGDTQYF

j_call: TRBJ2-1
d_call: NA
v_call: TRBV30
clone_size: many
cdr3_nt: TGTGCCTGGAAAAGCTATGTGTACAATGAGCAGTTCTTC
cdr3_aa: CAWKSYVYNEQFF

j_call: TRBJ2-3
d_call: NA
v_call: TRBV6-5
clone_size: NA
cdr3_nt: TGTGCCAGCAGTTACTTTCGGGGGACTAGCACAGATACGCAGTATTTT
cdr3_aa: CASSYFRGTSTDTQYF

j_call: TRBJ1-5
d_call: TRBD1
v_call: TRBV12-3/TRBV12-4
clone_size: many
cdr3_nt: TGTGCCAGCAGGACAGGGGGCTGGCCCCAGCATTTT
cdr3_aa: CASRTGGWPQHF